These 30 T cell receptor beta chains came from one sample sequenced in a study of beta chain features in type 1 diabetes. Expressed TCRB transcripts were sequenced because the isolated RNA had all been reverse transcribed beforehand. The repertoire was sequenced with immunoSEQ multiplex PCR; TCRdb's copy has only in-frame clones and lacks some. The sample lists 810,000 or so clones, roughly 15% occurring once. Sequenced material: naive CD4+ T cells from blood. The receptors stem from a woman aged 18-29 years in good health.

This chain connects TRBV19 to TRBJ2-7; a weak D match, TRBD2 (6 bases). V was cut by 11 bases and J by 3 bases, with 11 bases left in between. The CDR3 is made up of 11 amino acids. CDR1 and CDR2 (germline): LNHDA, SQIVND (reference sequence). CDR3 loop: CAGGLHYEQYF. In DNA, the CDR3 is TGTGCCGGGGGACTGCACTACGAGCAGTACTTC.

The chain recombines TRBV11-2 with TRBJ2-7; no reliable D call. The CDR3 runs to 15 residues. CDR1 SGHAT and CDR2 FQNNGV come from the germline V gene. The V and J ends lost 5 bases and 3 bases respectively, with 17 bases between them. CDR3 in amino acids: CASSHGSPGIYEQYF. The CDR3 bases are TGTGCCAGCAGCCACGGGTCCCCAGGCATCTACGAGCAGTACTTC.

This clone was counted between two and nine times. J is TRBJ2-5 and V is TRBV19; D is unclear. This CDR3 has 14 amino acids. Trimming took 5 bases from V and 4 from J, leaving 14 bases between them. Germline loops: CDR1 LNHDA, CDR2 SQIVND (reference sequence). Here the CDR3 DNA reads TGTGCCAGTAGTCTCCTGGGTGAGAGAGAGACCCAGTACTTC. This gives the protein CASSLLGERETQYF.

As to this clone: The same CDR3 is also encoded by other DNA sequences in this sample. The genes are TRBV7-2 and TRBJ1-5; D not certain. Germline CDR1 reads SGHTA; CDR2 reads FQGNSA. The CDR3 covers 13 residues. V was clipped by 0 bases and J by 5 bases, with 5 bases between them. The CDR3 nucleotides read TGTGCCAGCAGCTTAGCGGGAGATCAGCCCCAGCATTTT. Translated: CASSLAGDQPQHF.

The J gene is TRBJ2-3, the V gene TRBV5-4; 10 nucleotides align to TRBD2. Germline values: CDR1 SGHNT, CDR2 YYREEE (reference sequence). V trimming: 3 bases; J trimming: 10 bases; junction bases outside the gene matches: 14. The CDR3 is 16 residues long. This CDR3 reads CASSSGLAAPGGPQYF. The CDR3 coding sequence is TGTGCCAGCAGCTCCGGACTAGCGGCGCCCGGTGGTCCGCAGTATTTT. The full variable domain, rest sourced from reference TRBV5-4 and TRBJ2-3, is ETGVTQSPTHLIKTRGQQVTLRCSSQSGHNTVSWYQQALGQGPQFIFQYYREEENGRGNFPPRFSGLQFPNYSSELNVNALELDDSALYLCASSSGLAAPGGPQYFGPGTRLTVL.

This clone was counted between two and nine times. V gene TRBV5-4 combines with J gene TRBJ2-1, with D unclear. Trimming cost V 1 base and J 9 bases, with 14 bases left between them. Per germline, CDR1 SGHNT and CDR2 YYREEE (reference sequence). The CDR3 has 14 residues. The DNA for the CDR3 is TGTGCCAGCAGCTTGTTTGTAGAGGAAACTGAGCAGTTCTTC. It yields the protein CASSLFVEETEQFF.

This rearrangement joins TRBV7-9 to TRBJ1-4, with 7 bases identical to TRBD1. Looked up from germline, CDR1 is SEHNR and CDR2 is FQNEAQ (reference sequence). CDR3 length: 14 amino acids. J lost 4 bases, V lost 4 bases, and 3 bases had no gene match. The CDR3 reads CASSSRGINEKLFF. Written as DNA, the CDR3 is TGTGCCAGCAGCTCCAGGGGGATTAATGAAAAACTGTTTTTT.

This clone occurred a few times. J is TRBJ2-1 and V is TRBV19; D is perhaps TRBD2 (5 bases). Germline-derived CDR1 and CDR2 are LNHDA and SQIVND (reference sequence). With 1 base removed from V and 3 bases from J, the gap between germline ends came to 10 bases. This CDR3 contains 15 residues. CDR3 sequence: CASSIAERRYNEQFF. As DNA, the CDR3 is TGTGCCAGTAGTATAGCCGAGCGGCGCTACAATGAGCAGTTCTTC.

This clone has at least ten counts. V is TRBV2 and J is TRBJ1-5, with 7 bases that match TRBD1. Germline lookup yields CDR1 SNHLY and CDR2 FYNNEI. This CDR3 spans 12 amino acids. J gave up 5 bases and V 11 bases, and 6 bases lay outside the gene matches. The CDR3 sequence: CAGGTDDQPQHF. CDR3 coding DNA: TGTGCCGGAGGGACAGACGATCAGCCCCAGCATTTT.

This rearrangement joins TRBV7-9 to TRBJ1-4; maybe TRBD1 (5 bases). The CDR3 is 15 amino acids. V shed 5 bases and J shed 4 bases, with 14 bases lying between them. Per germline, CDR1 SEHNR and CDR2 FQNEAQ (reference sequence). CDR3 in amino acids: CASSPQGRINEKLFF. In nucleotides, the CDR3 is TGTGCCAGCAGCCCCCAGGGACGGATTAATGAAAAACTGTTTTTT.

This clone appeared once. The chain joins TRBV7-2 to TRBJ2-3; the D is unclear. Germline-derived CDR1 and CDR2 are SGHTA and FQGNSA. Between the trimmed V and J ends, which lost 5 bases and 0 bases, there was a span of 18 bases. The CDR3 sequence is 17 residues long. Written as DNA, the CDR3 is TGTGCCAGCAGCAAAAATCTCCGTCGTGCTAGCACAGATACGCAGTATTTT. Protein: CASSKNLRRASTDTQYF.

The V gene is TRBV13, the J gene TRBJ2-7; D is undetermined. In germline, CDR1 is PRHDT, CDR2 FYEKMQ (reference sequence). The CDR3 covers 15 residues. V was clipped by 3 bases and J by 2 bases, with 14 bases between them. The DNA of the CDR3 is TGTGCCAGCAGCTTTCGACCCGAGGTCACCTACGAGCAGTACTTC. Its translation: CASSFRPEVTYEQYF.

V gene TRBV28 combines with J gene TRBJ2-7; a possible D gene is TRBD2 (7 bases). This CDR3 is built from 15 residues. CDR1 and CDR2 (germline): MDHEN, SYDVKM. V was cut by 6 bases and J by 2 bases, with 17 bases left in between. The CDR3 DNA reads TGTGCCAGCAGCCAACCGGGGGGCCCTACCTACGAGCAGTACTTC. Its protein product is CASSQPGGPTYEQYF.

The CDR3 DNA follows: TGCGCCAGCAGCCATTGGACCAGGGATCACACCGGGGAGCTGTTTTTT. Protein sequence: CASSHWTRDHTGELFF. The rearrangement joins TRBV4-1 to TRBJ2-2; possibly TRBD1 for D (5 bases). The CDR3 is 16 residues long. V lost 3 bases, J lost 3 bases, and 14 bases lay in between. Germline values: CDR1 MGHRA, CDR2 YSYEKL.

The V and J genes are TRBV29-1 and TRBJ2-7; D is perhaps TRBD1 (6 bases). Germline values: CDR1 SQVTM, CDR2 ANQGSEA. With 4 bases removed from V and 1 base from J, the gap between germline ends came to 14 bases. The CDR3 is 14 residues long. The CDR3 DNA sequence: TGCAGCGTTGGTCGGGACACAAATTCCTACGAGCAGTACTTC. Its translation is CSVGRDTNSYEQYF.

The chain carries TRBV28 and TRBJ2-6, with D unresolved. CDR3 length equals 14 residues. Per germline, CDR1 MDHEN and CDR2 SYDVKM. V was cut by 6 bases and J by 0 bases, with 6 bases left in between. Here the CDR3 reads CASSPFSGANVLTF. DNA for the CDR3: TGTGCCAGCAGCCCCTTCTCTGGGGCCAACGTCCTGACTTTC. The full variable domain, in which reference TRBV28 and TRBJ2-6 provide the parts outside the CDR3, is DVKVTQSSRYLVKRTGEKVFLECVQDMDHENMFWYRQDPGLGLRLIYFSYDVKMKEKGDIPEGYSVSREKKERFSLILESASTNQTSMYLCASSPFSGANVLTFGAGSRLTVL.

This sequence joins TRBV7-9 and TRBJ2-5; a weak D match, TRBD1 (5 bases). The CDR3 is 16 residues long. V lost 6 bases and J 3 bases, leaving 20 bases between the germline ends. Germline CDR1 reads SEHNR; CDR2 reads FQNEAQ (reference sequence). The CDR3 here is CASRPRIQGHKETQYF. The CDR3 nucleotides are TGTGCCAGCAGACCCCGCATCCAGGGCCATAAAGAGACCCAGTACTTC. The entire variable domain, with the rest obtained from reference TRBV7-9 and TRBJ2-5, is as follows: DTGVSQNPRHKITKRGQNVTFRCDPISEHNRLYWYRQTLGQGPEFLTYFQNEAQLEKSRLLSDRFSAERPKGSFSTLEIQRTEQGDSAMYLCASRPRIQGHKETQYFGPGTRLLVL.

This clone occurred a few times. The genes are TRBV19 and TRBJ1-1; TRBD1 aligns across 9 bases. This CDR3 is built from 15 residues. CDR1 LNHDA and CDR2 SQIVND come from the germline V gene (reference sequence). Losses at the gene ends were 5 bases for V and 6 bases for J; bases not matched to a gene: 10. CDR3 nucleotides: TGTGCCAGTAGTCCCGGGACAGGGTATTTCGCTGAAGCTTTCTTT. It codes for CASSPGTGYFAEAFF.

The sample holds a few counts of this clone. V gene TRBV18 combines with J gene TRBJ1-5; D not certain. V lost 2 bases, J lost 3 bases, and 5 bases lay in between. CDR3 length: 13 residues. The germline V gene encodes CDR1 KGHSH and CDR2 LQKENI. CDR3 sequence reads: CASSPGHNQPQHF. CDR3 coding DNA: TGTGCCAGCTCACCAGGTCACAATCAGCCCCAGCATTTT.

This rearrangement joins TRBV19 to TRBJ2-5, with 8 bases matching TRBD1. Germline loops: CDR1 LNHDA, CDR2 SQIVND (reference sequence). This CDR3 is 14 amino acids long. J lost 5 bases, V lost 3 bases, and 5 bases had no gene match. The CDR3 loop reads CASSIRTGQETQYF. For the CDR3, the DNA is TGTGCCAGTAGTATTAGGACAGGGCAGGAGACCCAGTACTTC. Using reference TRBV19 and TRBJ2-5 for the parts outside the CDR3, the full variable domain is DGGITQSPKYLFRKEGQNVTLSCEQNLNHDAMYWYRQDPGQGLRLIYYSQIVNDFQKGDIAEGYSVSREKKESFPLTVTSAQKNPTAFYLCASSIRTGQETQYFGPGTRLLVL.

This clone has only a few counts. V and J are TRBV7-2 and TRBJ2-3, with 7 positions matching TRBD2. Germline CDR1 and CDR2: SGHTA and FQGNSA. Trimming cost V 4 bases and J 2 bases; bases outside gene matches: 6. The CDR3 is 15 residues long. The CDR3 reads CASSSRTRFTDTQYF. DNA of the CDR3: TGTGCCAGCAGCTCAAGGACTAGATTCACAGATACGCAGTATTTT.

This rearrangement joins TRBV6-1 to TRBJ2-7, with TRBD1 identical over 8 bases. V lost 6 bases to trimming and J lost 4 bases; unmatched junction nucleotides: 11. Per germline, CDR1 MNHNS and CDR2 SASEGT. CDR3 length: 15 residues. The CDR3 DNA reads TGTGCCAGCAGCGTTCGACAACAGGGGGGTTACGAGCAGTACTTC. Its translation is CASSVRQQGGYEQYF.

CDR3 amino acids: CASSLAGGSTYEQYF. CDR3 DNA: TGTGCCAGCAGCTTAGCGGGGGGGTCAACCTACGAGCAGTACTTC. This sequence joins TRBV7-2 and TRBJ2-7; TRBD2 aligns across 7 bases. Germline V gives CDR1 SGHTA, CDR2 FQGNSA. The junction had 4 bases not matched to a gene; V was cut back by 0 bases and J by 2 bases. CDR3 length: 15 residues.

The chain joins TRBV7-9 to TRBJ2-5; 10 bases fit TRBD1. V trimming: 4 bases; J trimming: 5 bases; junction bases outside the gene matches: 4. This CDR3 has 14 amino acids. Germline assignment: CDR1 SEHNR and CDR2 FQNEAQ (reference sequence). Here the CDR3 reads CASSWGQGMETQYF. The CDR3, as DNA: TGTGCCAGCAGCTGGGGACAGGGGATGGAGACCCAGTACTTC.

The gene calls are TRBV6-6 and TRBJ1-5; D is unresolved. The CDR3 runs to 15 residues. Trimming cost V 5 bases and J 4 bases, with 15 bases left between them. Germline V gene lookup returns CDR1 MNHNY and CDR2 SVGAGI (reference sequence). CDR3 DNA sequence: TGTGCCAGCAGTCGTCGGTTACAGCGGAATCAGCCCCAGCATTTT. As protein: CASSRRLQRNQPQHF.

The chain links TRBV9 to TRBJ2-1; 13 bases are shared with TRBD2. V gave up 2 bases and J gave up 11 bases; unmatched junction bases: 7. Germline V CDR1 and CDR2: SGDLS, YYNGEE. The CDR3 has 15 residues. The CDR3 spells CASSVAGTSGNKQFF. In DNA form, the CDR3 reads TGTGCCAGCAGCGTGGCCGGGACTAGCGGGAACAAGCAGTTCTTC.

This clone was counted between two and nine times. The CDR3 DNA follows: TGTGCCAGCAGCCAGTTAGCTCCGCACTCCTACAATGAGCAGTTCTTC. Protein: CASSQLAPHSYNEQFF. The chain employs TRBV11-1 and TRBJ2-1; D gene uncertain. The V end was cut by 5 bases, the J end by 0 bases, with 14 bases between. Per the germline V gene, CDR1 is SGHAT and CDR2 is FQDESV (reference sequence). The CDR3 length is 16 residues.

In this sample, this clone turned up a few times. This rearrangement joins TRBV13 to TRBJ2-7; tentative D call: TRBD2 (6 bases). V was shortened by 2 bases and J by 0 bases, with 14 bases between the two germline ends. The germline CDR1 and CDR2 sequences are PRHDT and FYEKMQ (reference sequence). The CDR3 contains 16 residues. The CDR3, as DNA: TGTGCCAGCAGCTTAACATCCGGGAGTTTCTCCTACGAGCAGTACTTC. Its protein is CASSLTSGSFSYEQYF.

This clone was observed a single time. The gene calls are TRBV19 and TRBJ2-7; D is perhaps TRBD2 (5 bases). V lost 5 bases and J 0 bases, leaving 14 bases between the germline ends. Looked up from germline, CDR1 is LNHDA and CDR2 is SQIVND (reference sequence). CDR3 length: 15 amino acids. CDR3 nucleotide sequence: TGTGCCAGTAGTCGGGGTCAGCGGAACTCCTACGAGCAGTACTTC. This encodes CASSRGQRNSYEQYF.

Only a few counts were recorded for this clone. CDR3 loop: CASSLYPSSGSAKNIQYF. The DNA for the CDR3 is TGTGCCAGCAGTTTATACCCCTCTAGCGGGAGTGCCAAAAACATTCAGTACTTC. The rearrangement links TRBV28 to TRBJ2-4; 10 bases agree with TRBD2. This CDR3 comprises 18 residues. The junction had 7 bases not matched to a gene; V was cut back by 1 base and J by 1 base. Germline-derived CDR1 and CDR2 are MDHEN and SYDVKM.